This entry concerns a single TCR beta chain. Its antigen is currently unknown. This may come from a read error, since a much larger clone is one base off. These data come from a study of breast tumors, draining lymph nodes, adjacent tissues. Samples came from axillary lymph nodes draining the breast cancer. Findings and caveats of the study: The lymph node origin of tumor T cells was framed as consistent with a hypothesis, not demonstrated. The data were judged consistent with most tumor T cells coming from lymph node and expanding in tumor. Tumor repertoires ranked between lymph nodes and nontumor tissue in diversity, with V and J gene preferences. Tumor and nontumor repertoires were significantly more similar in luminal-like than in basal-like breast cancer.

The germline V gene encodes CDR1 MNHEY and CDR2 SVGAGI. The CDR3 is 15 residues long. Deletions cut 6 bases from V and 2 bases from J, with 14 bases between. A single record per CDR3 protein comes from TCRdb applying MiXCR to the multiplex PCR reads. The profile shows approximately 100,000 distinct CDR3 sequences, around 30% of them singletons. This rearrangement joins TRBV6-5 to TRBJ1-5, with D possibly being TRBD1 (6 bases). This TCR was sampled from a female donor with breast cancer. Some clones in this sample may be carry-over from other donors' samples. Specimen: axillary lymph node tissue. This CDR3 is CASSLLAGGNQPQHF. The CDR3 DNA reads TGTGCCAGCAGCCTTCTCGCAGGGGGCAATCAGCCCCAGCATTTT.